Listed below are T cell receptor beta chains from one sample, sequenced in a study of blood T cell repertoires in COVID-19. Method: immunoSEQ multiplex PCR; TCRdb's copy keeps in-frame clones and lacks some. The sample consists of about 200,000 clones, under 90% of them appearing once. Sequencing used peripheral blood. The receptors here all came from a man in his fifties with acute or convalescent COVID-19. Both conserved end residues are part of each CDR3. The order of the fields is J gene, V gene, D gene, CDR3 length, clone size, CDR3 DNA, CDR3 protein. D genes are given only for firm matches. Size is omitted from some rows. Given values are once, few, many or a class for expanded clones.

>TRBJ2-2|TRBV3-1/TRBV3-2|NA|15|NA
TGTGCCAGCAGCCACAGGAACGCGAACACCGGGGAGCTGTTTTTT
CASSHRNANTGELFF
>TRBJ1-2|TRBV28|NA|13|NA
TGTGCCGCAAGACTACGACCCAGCTATGGCTACACCTTC
CAARLRPSYGYTF
>TRBJ2-1|TRBV6-6|TRBD1|15|NA
TGTGCCAGCAGTGCCCAGGGGGCGATCGGCAATGAGCAGTTCTTC
CASSAQGAIGNEQFF
>TRBJ1-1|TRBV5-1|TRBD1|15|NA
TGCGCCAGCAGCTTGCTGACAGGGCAGAACACTGAAGCTTTCTTT
CASSLLTGQNTEAFF
>TRBJ1-2|TRBV15|NA|15|NA
TGTGCCACCAGCAGAGATCGGGAGGCAGTCTATGGCTACACCTTC
CATSRDREAVYGYTF
>TRBJ2-7|TRBV19|TRBD2|15|once
TGTGCCAGTACCCAAGATCACGGGACTACCTACGAGCAGTACTTC
CASTQDHGTTYEQYF
>TRBJ2-2|TRBV14|NA|17|NA
TGTGCCAGCAGCCTAACTCCGGTGAGAGCGAACACCGGGGAGCTGTTTTTT
CASSLTPVRANTGELFF
>TRBJ1-6|TRBV30|TRBD1|14|NA
TGTGCCTGGAGTGGGGGACAGGTTTGTTCACCCCTCCACTTT
CAWSGGQVCSPLHF
>TRBJ1-5|TRBV20-1|NA|12|NA
TGCAGTGCTAGTTCAGGCAATCAGCCCCAGCATTTT
CSASSGNQPQHF
>TRBJ2-6|TRBV3-1/TRBV3-2|TRBD2|17|NA
TGTGCCAGCAGCAGACTAGCGGTCTCGTCTGGGGCCAACGTCCTGACTTTC
CASSRLAVSSGANVLTF
>TRBJ1-1|TRBV5-6|NA|13|NA
TGTGCCAGCAACCTTCAGGTCTACACTGAAGCTTTCTTT
CASNLQVYTEAFF
>TRBJ2-7|TRBV7-9|NA|15|NA
TGTGCCAGCAGCTTAGGGCAGTATCCTTCCTACGAGCAGTACTTC
CASSLGQYPSYEQYF
>TRBJ2-1|TRBV19|NA|16|NA
TGTGCCAGTAGTATCGGAGGGTCCCAACACTACAATGAGCAGTTCTTC
CASSIGGSQHYNEQFF
>TRBJ1-2|TRBV5-1|TRBD1|13|NA
TGCGCCAGCAGCTGGGGACAGACCTATGGCTACACCTTC
CASSWGQTYGYTF
>TRBJ1-2|TRBV2|NA|14|NA
TGTGCCAGCAGGGGGGAGGTAACTAACTATGGCTACACCTTC
CASRGEVTNYGYTF
>TRBJ1-1|TRBV30|TRBD1|14|NA
TGTGCCTGGAGTCTAGGGACAGGTTGGACTGAAGCTTTCTTT
CAWSLGTGWTEAFF
>TRBJ2-4|TRBV20-1|NA|15|NA
TGCAGTGCTAGTCCGTCAGGGGCTCCCAAAAACATTCAGTACTTC
CSASPSGAPKNIQYF
>TRBJ2-2|TRBV5-1|NA|14|NA
TGCGCCAGCACCGCGACAGGGAACACCGGGGAGCTGTTTTTT
CASTATGNTGELFF
>TRBJ1-5|TRBV7-9|TRBD1|15|NA
TGTGCCAGCAGCCCGGGACAGTTGCCAAATCAGCCCCAGCATTTT
CASSPGQLPNQPQHF
>TRBJ1-4|TRBV15|NA|11|NA
TGTGCCACCAGCAGGGGGGGGGACCTTTTGTTT
CATSRGGDLLF
>TRBJ1-3|TRBV6-6|TRBD1|18|NA
TGTGCCAGCAGTCCTTCGACAGGGGCCGACCTCTCTGGAAACACCATATATTTT
CASSPSTGADLSGNTIYF
>TRBJ1-4|TRBV7-9|NA|15|NA
TGTGCCAGCAGCCCTCTACTCGGGGGTAATGAAAAACTGTTTTTT
CASSPLLGGNEKLFF
>TRBJ1-6|TRBV2|NA|15|NA
TGTGCCAGCAGCGTCACAGGGATTCATAATTCACCCCTCCACTTT
CASSVTGIHNSPLHF